The clone carrying this T cell receptor (beta chain) was recorded a few times. The sample is drawn from a study of blood T cell repertoires in COVID-19. Some clones are missing from TCRdb's copy, which holds only in-frame ones; the method was immunoSEQ multiplex PCR. The sample lists roughly 60,000 clones; around 93% were seen once. The V gene's germline CDR1 is LNHNV and CDR2 YYDKDF (reference sequence). CDR3 size: 16 residues. J was trimmed by 6 bases and V by 6 bases; bases with no gene match: 13. The chain couples TRBV15 to TRBJ1-2, with 10 nucleotides matching TRBD1. The sequenced material came from peripheral blood. The TCR originated in a man aged 45-65 years with active COVID-19. CDR3 loop: CATRGQGFYSFDGYTF. The DNA for the CDR3 is TGTGCCACCAGGGGACAGGGGTTTTATTCGTTTGATGGCTACACCTTC. The full variable domain, completed using reference TRBV15 and TRBJ1-2, is DAMVIQNPRYQVTQFGKPVTLSCSQTLNHNVMYWYQQKSSQAPKLLFHYYDKDFNNEADTPDNFQSRRPNTSFCFLDIRSPGLGDTAMYLCATRGQGFYSFDGYTFGSGTRLTVV.